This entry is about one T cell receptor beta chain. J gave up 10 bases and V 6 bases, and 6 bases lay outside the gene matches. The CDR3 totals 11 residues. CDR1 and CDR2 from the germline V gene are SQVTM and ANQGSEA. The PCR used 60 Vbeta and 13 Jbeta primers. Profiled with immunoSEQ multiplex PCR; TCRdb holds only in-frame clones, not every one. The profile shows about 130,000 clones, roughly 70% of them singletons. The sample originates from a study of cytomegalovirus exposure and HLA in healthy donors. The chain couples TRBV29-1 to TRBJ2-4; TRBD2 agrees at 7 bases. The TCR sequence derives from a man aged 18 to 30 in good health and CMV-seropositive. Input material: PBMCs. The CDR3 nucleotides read TGCAGCGTGGGGGGGGGACGGATTCAGTACTTC. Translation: CSVGGGRIQYF.